These 3 T cell receptor beta chains were sequenced from one sample in a study of human T cells and chemical hapten exposure. TCRdb itself ran the RACE reads through MiXCR, one entry per CDR3 protein. The table lists about 84,000 distinct CDR3 sequences, 11% of them singletons. Time point specified: patch test 3, about 24 weeks after DPC sensitization. As for treatment: therapeutic diphenylcyclopropenone sensitization with weekly scalp DPC. Sequenced here: whole blood, sampled in connection with sensitization to the hapten diphenylcyclopropenone (DPC). These receptors were collected from a woman in her fifties or sixties with alopecia areata. Some clones in this sample may be carry-over from other donors' samples.

This clonotype was seen at least ten times. This chain links TRBV4-3 with TRBJ2-1, with D possibly matching TRBD2 (5 bases). Germline CDR1 reads LGHNA; CDR2 reads YSLEER. This CDR3 comprises 12 residues. Trimming pared 4 bases from V and 10 bases from J, leaving 11 bases between. CDR3 in DNA: TGCGCCAGCAGCCCGACCTCGGGGGAGCAGTTCTTC. Translation gives CASSPTSGEQFF.

This clonotype has a count of ten or more. The chain recombines TRBV29-1 with TRBJ1-1; tentatively, D is TRBD1 (5 bases). CDR1 and CDR2 from the germline V gene are SQVTM and ANQGSEA. This CDR3 has 13 amino acids. V shed 5 bases and J shed 6 bases, with 16 bases lying between them. CDR3 amino acids: CSVREGSGAEAFF. CDR3 in DNA: TGCAGCGTTAGGGAGGGGAGCGGGGCTGAAGCTTTCTTT.

This clonotype was detected ten times or more. The V and J genes are TRBV6-2 or TRBV6-3 and TRBJ1-5; unclear D gene. Germline V lookup: CDR1 MNHEY, CDR2 SVGEGT. V shed 2 bases and J shed 2 bases, with 16 bases lying between them. There are 17 residues in the CDR3. The CDR3 reads CASSYGISVKGNQPQHF. For the CDR3, the DNA is TGTGCCAGCAGTTACGGTATTTCAGTTAAAGGCAATCAGCCCCAGCATTTT.